This TCR beta chain was found in a study of blood T cell repertoires in COVID-19 (TCRdb year 2020). Some background on the complete study: Samples from collaborators originated in the United States, Italy and Spain and spanned both the acute and convalescent phases of COVID-19. The material from the prospective study consisted of cDNA or gDNA derived from T cells, B-cell-depleted T cells, or PBMCs. Deeply sampled blood TCRbeta repertoires from subjects exposed to, actively infected with, or recovered from COVID-19 were included in the dataset. The repertoires were made available in a free public database intended to serve as a resource for research on the immune response to SARS-CoV-2. Samples came from the ongoing ImmuneRACE study (first 160 participants) plus 1,254 subjects from 6 global collaborators. Nearly every sample came with metadata listing a de-identified subject ID, COVID-19 status, age in years and sex. Where HLA class I and class II types were available, the types were taken from metadata supplied by the sample provider, not from assay-based typing.

Concerning this clone: What antigen it recognizes has not been identified. No base qualities exist here, and no much larger clone lies one base off it.

At one collaborating source in Seattle, patients were enrolled during active infection and were followed longitudinally through the course of disease. Collaborating institutions collected whole blood in K2EDTA tubes following their own protocols. Collaborator samples were shipped for TCRbeta analysis as frozen whole blood, isolated PBMCs, or DNA extracted from either sample type. What the study reported, not specific to this receptor: The amount of clinical and demographic metadata varied by source and participant and was provided uncurated.

The immunoSEQ Assay, a bias-controlled multiplex PCR, was used to amplify TCRbeta CDR3 regions from genomic DNA. The authors processed their data as follows. Within the assay, amplification of reference gene primers was used to estimate how many nucleated cells each sample contained. Sequence reads were collapsed and filtered to measure the absolute abundance of every unique TCRbeta CDR3 rearrangement. For each sample, productive Simpson clonality was calculated as the square root of Simpson's diversity index across productive rearrangements. TCRdb stores this immuneACCESS table with in-frame sequences only. Part of the clones is absent; in the studies checked, under half of the shortfall reflects unresolved V genes, and no reason is known for the rest. For V, J and clone size, that table is used; D and trimming come from the DNA. In all, the sample holds 250,000 to 300,000 clones, and approximately 90% of those were seen once. Of the sample, about 6% is held by the ten largest clones.

The source material was peripheral blood. The TCR originated in a woman between 50 and 59 years old with COVID-19, enrolled during active disease.

The CDR3 region: CASSQDNQGAGANVLTF. The DNA reads TGCGCCAGCAGCCAAGATAACCAGGGGGCTGGGGCCAACGTCCTGACTTTC. This receptor chain uses TRBV4-1 and TRBJ2-6; TRBD1 fits 7 bases in the junction. The CDR3 has 17 amino acids, counting the end cysteine and phenylalanine. Only CDR3 DNA remains: 51 bases, in frame from the first base. CDR1 and CDR2 were assigned from the germline V gene as MGHRA and YSYEKL. V lost 0 bases and J lost 2 bases, and the count of bases not matched to a germline gene is 4.